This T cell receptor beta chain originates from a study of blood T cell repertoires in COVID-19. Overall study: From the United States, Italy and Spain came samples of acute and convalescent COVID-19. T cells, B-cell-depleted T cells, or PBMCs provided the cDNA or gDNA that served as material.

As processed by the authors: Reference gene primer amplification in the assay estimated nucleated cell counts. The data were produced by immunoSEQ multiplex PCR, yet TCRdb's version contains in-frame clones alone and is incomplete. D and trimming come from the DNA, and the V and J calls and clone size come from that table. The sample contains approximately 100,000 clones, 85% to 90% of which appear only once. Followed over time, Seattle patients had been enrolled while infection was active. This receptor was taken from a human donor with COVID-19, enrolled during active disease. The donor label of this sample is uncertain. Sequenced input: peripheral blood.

CDR3 amino acids: CARSSLGQGLRLFF. Here the CDR3 DNA reads TGTGCCAGAAGCTCCCTGGGTCAGGGGTTAAGACTGTTTTTT. The V gene is TRBV5-3, the J gene TRBJ1-4, with D possibly matching TRBD1 (6 bases). TRBV5-3 is marked as an open reading frame, function uncertain. The ends were cut back, 3 bases at V and 13 bases at J, with 19 bases in the middle. The CDR3 runs 14 residues.